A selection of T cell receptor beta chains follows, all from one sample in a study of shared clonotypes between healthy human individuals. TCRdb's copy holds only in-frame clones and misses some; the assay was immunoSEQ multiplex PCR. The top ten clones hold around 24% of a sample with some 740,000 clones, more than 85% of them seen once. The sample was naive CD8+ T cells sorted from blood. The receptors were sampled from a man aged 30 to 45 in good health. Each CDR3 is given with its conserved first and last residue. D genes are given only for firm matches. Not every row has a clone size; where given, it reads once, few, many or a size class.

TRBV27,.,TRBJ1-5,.,TGTGCCAGCAGTTTAAGGTACAATCAGCCCCAGCATTTT,CASSLRYNQPQHF
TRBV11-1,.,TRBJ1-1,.,TGTGCCAGCAGCCCAAGCGGCAGGGTTGCCACTGAAGCTTTCTTT,CASSPSGRVATEAFF
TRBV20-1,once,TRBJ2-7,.,TGCAGTGCTAGAATCGTTAGCGAGCAGTACTTC,CSARIVSEQYF
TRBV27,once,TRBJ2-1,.,TGTGCCAGCACCCCCCGCGGCTCGAACAATGAGCAGTTCTTC,CASTPRGSNNEQFF
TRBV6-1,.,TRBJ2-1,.,TGTGCCAGCAACCCTCACGATCTACCCTACAATGAGCAGTTCTTC,CASNPHDLPYNEQFF
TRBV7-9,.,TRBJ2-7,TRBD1,TGTGCCAGCAGCTCCCCCGGGACAGCCCCCTACGAGCAGTACTTC,CASSSPGTAPYEQYF
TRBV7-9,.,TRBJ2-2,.,TGTGCCAGCAGCTTAGTAGGGGCTAACACCGGGGAGCTGTTTTTT,CASSLVGANTGELFF
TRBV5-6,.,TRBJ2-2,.,TGTGCCAGCACCTTAATCCTCACCGGGGAGCTGTTTTTT,CASTLILTGELFF
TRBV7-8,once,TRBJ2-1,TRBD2,TGTGCCAGCAGCTCGATACCGGGACTAGCGGGAGATGGGATTGAGCAGTTCTTC,CASSSIPGLAGDGIEQFF
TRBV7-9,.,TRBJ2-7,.,TGTGCCAGCAGCCCCGACTATTCCTCCTACGAGCAGTACTTC,CASSPDYSSYEQYF
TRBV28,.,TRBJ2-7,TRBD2,TGTGCCAGCAGTTATATTAGCGGGTACGAGCAGTACTTC,CASSYISGYEQYF
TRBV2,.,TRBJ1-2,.,TGTGCCAGCAGTGCAGCAGGGGCGAGGTATGGCTACACCTTC,CASSAAGARYGYTF
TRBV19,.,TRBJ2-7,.,TGTGCCAGTAGTATAGGTTCAGGAGAGTACGAGCAGTACTTC,CASSIGSGEYEQYF
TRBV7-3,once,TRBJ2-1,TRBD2,TGTGCCAGCCAAGAGGGGGGAGCTAGCGGGGAAGCCCAGTTCTTC,CASQEGGASGEAQFF
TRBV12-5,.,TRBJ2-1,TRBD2,TGTGCTAGTGGTTTGGATACGCGAGGACTAGCGGGCTACAATGAGCAGTTCTTC,CASGLDTRGLAGYNEQFF
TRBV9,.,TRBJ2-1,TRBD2,TGTGCCAGCAGCGTAGGAGGGACTAGTGGCTCCTACAATGAGCAGTTCTTC,CASSVGGTSGSYNEQFF
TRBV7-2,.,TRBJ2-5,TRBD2,TGTGCCAGCAGCCCCCCCCCGACTAGCACGGAGACCCAGTACTTC,CASSPPPTSTETQYF
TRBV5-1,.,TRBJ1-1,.,TGCGCCAGCAGCTTGGACGCAAAGGCCGTTTTGACTGAAGCTTTCTTT,CASSLDAKAVLTEAFF
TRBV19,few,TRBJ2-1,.,TGTGCCAGCCAGACGGGAGTCCTCTACAATGAGCAGTTCTTC,CASQTGVLYNEQFF
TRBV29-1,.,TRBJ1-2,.,TGCAGCGTCCCCCCCGGGGGGACCCCTCCTTATAACTATGGCTACACCTTC,CSVPPGGTPPYNYGYTF
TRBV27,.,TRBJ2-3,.,TGTGCCAGCAAGGGGGGCTTGGGTCTAGATACGCAGTATTTT,CASKGGLGLDTQYF
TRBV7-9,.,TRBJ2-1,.,TGTGCCAGCAAACCCCCTGGAGGGCAGGCCTACAATGAGCAGTTCTTC,CASKPPGGQAYNEQFF
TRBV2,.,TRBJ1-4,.,TGTGCCAGCCTCGGGGGAAAAGAAAAACTGTTTTTT,CASLGGKEKLFF
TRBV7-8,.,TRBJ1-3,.,TGTGCCAGCAGCTTTGGCGAAGCCCCACCTTCCGCCATATATTTT,CASSFGEAPPSAIYF
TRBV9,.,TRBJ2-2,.,TGTGCCAGCAGCCTGAAGAACACCGGGGAGCTGTTTTTT,CASSLKNTGELFF
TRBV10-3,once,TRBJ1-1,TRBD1,TGTGCCATCAGCAACCGGGACAGGGATACGCCTGAAGCTTTCTTT,CAISNRDRDTPEAFF
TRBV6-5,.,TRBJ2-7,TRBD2,TGTGCCAGCAGTTACTCCCAGCGGGAGTACGAGCAGTACTTC,CASSYSQREYEQYF
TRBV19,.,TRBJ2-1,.,TGTGCCAGTAGTACCGAGCGGGCTGACAATGAGCAGTTCTTC,CASSTERADNEQFF